This record covers a single TCR beta chain. The method was immunoSEQ multiplex PCR; TCRdb's version includes in-frame clones alone and lacks a portion of them. Of hundreds of thousands of clones listed, roughly 70% are singletons. The data derive from a study of shared clonotypes between healthy human individuals. This CDR3 is 15 amino acids long. Trimming took 2 bases from V and 2 from J, leaving 13 bases between them. Germline values: CDR1 GTSNPN, CDR2 SVGIG (reference sequence). V and J are TRBV30 and TRBJ1-5; D is unclear. This TCR was recovered from a woman between 25 and 40 years old in good health. What was sequenced was memory CD4+ T cells sorted from blood. Subset noted: CD45RA-negative fraction. CDR3 amino acids: CAWSMYGHGNQPQHF. CDR3 bases: TGTGCCTGGAGTATGTATGGGCACGGCAATCAGCCCCAGCATTTT.